One and the same sample provided the 28 T cell receptor beta chains below, sequenced in a study of T cell responses to AZD1222 COVID-19 vaccine. Clones were read by immunoSEQ multiplex PCR, and TCRdb kept only the in-frame ones, dropping some. The data show about 200,000 clones, with approximately 95% seen just once and about 1% held by the top ten. The starting material was peripheral blood, obtained 28 days after the second AZD1222 dose. These receptors originate from an adult who received the AZD1222 COVID-19 vaccine.

The chain combines TRBV19 with TRBJ1-2; TRBD1 matches at 7 bases. V trimming: 7 bases; J trimming: 2 bases; junction bases outside the gene matches: 7. There are 14 residues in the CDR3. Germline CDR1 and CDR2: LNHDA and SQIVND (reference sequence). CDR3 in DNA: TGTGCCAGTACCAAACAGGGGAGAAACTATGGCTACACCTTC. Protein product: CASTKQGRNYGYTF.

The chain is built from TRBV7-9 and TRBJ1-2, with TRBD1 as a possible D gene (6 bases). V shed 5 bases and J shed 0 bases, with 13 bases lying between them. Germline lookup yields CDR1 SEHNR and CDR2 FQNEAQ (reference sequence). This CDR3 spans 15 amino acids. CDR3 DNA: TGTGCCAGCAGCGGGGGCCAGGGGCCTAACTATGGCTACACCTTC. It specifies CASSGGQGPNYGYTF.

The chain joins TRBV5-6 to TRBJ1-6; tentatively, D is TRBD1 (6 bases). CDR1 is SGHDT and CDR2 is YYEEEE in the germline V gene. The V and J ends lost 0 bases and 8 bases respectively, with 12 bases between them. CDR3 length equals 15 residues. CDR3 amino acids: CASSLGQGLHSPLHF. The CDR3 DNA is TGTGCCAGCAGCTTGGGGCAGGGGTTACATTCACCCCTCCACTTT.

This rearrangement joins TRBV2 to TRBJ1-5; 7 nucleotides line up with TRBD1. V shed 8 bases, J shed 0 bases, and the junction held 4 bases outside the gene matches. The CDR3 contains 14 residues. Looked up from germline, CDR1 is SNHLY and CDR2 is FYNNEI. Here the CDR3 reads CASQDRVSNQPQHF. CDR3 DNA sequence: TGTGCCAGCCAAGACAGGGTTAGCAATCAGCCCCAGCATTTT.

The CDR3 here is CASSQVGTGSPRLFF. Written as DNA, the CDR3 is TGTGCCAGCAGCCAAGTCGGGACAGGGAGCCCACGGCTGTTTTTT. The chain links TRBV3-1 (or the pseudogene TRBV3-2) to TRBJ1-4; 9 bases align to TRBD1. The CDR3 length is 15 residues. Germline V gene sequence: CDR1 LGHDT, CDR2 YNNKEL (reference sequence). The V gene end was trimmed by 1 base and the J gene end by 14 bases; junction bases not matched to a gene: 11.

The sample holds one count of this clone. This chain joins TRBV6-5 and TRBJ2-7; TRBD1 or TRBD2 may be the D gene (6 bases each). The CDR3 contains 14 residues. The V and J ends lost 6 bases and 0 bases respectively, with 12 bases between them. Germline V gene data show CDR1 as MNHEY and CDR2 as SVGAGI. The CDR3 loop is CASRTGLSSYEQYF. The CDR3 DNA is TGTGCCAGCAGGACAGGACTAAGCTCCTACGAGCAGTACTTC.

The gene calls are TRBV7-9 and TRBJ1-4; D not resolved. CDR3 length equals 17 residues. V dropped 3 bases and J dropped 4 bases, with 18 bases sitting between them. The V gene's germline CDR1 is SEHNR and CDR2 FQNEAQ (reference sequence). The CDR3, as DNA: TGTGCCAGCAGCTTTCTGTCTTGGTACTCGGGTAATGAAAAACTGTTTTTT. As protein: CASSFLSWYSGNEKLFF.

This sequence joins TRBV11-1 and TRBJ1-2, with D perhaps matching TRBD1 (5 bases). The CDR3 sequence is 12 residues long. The V end was cut by 2 bases, the J end by 7 bases, with 8 bases between. The germline CDR1 and CDR2 sequences are SGHAT and FQDESV (reference sequence). The DNA for the CDR3 is TGTGCCAGCAGCTTATCGCAGGGTGGCTACACCTTC. The encoded protein is CASSLSQGGYTF.

This clone was seen just once. The chain combines TRBV6-5 with TRBJ1-1; D not resolved. The CDR3 covers 13 residues. Germline-derived CDR1 and CDR2 are MNHEY and SVGAGI. V lost 2 bases and J 5 bases, leaving 9 bases between the germline ends. CDR3 sequence reads: CASSYEYLTEAFF. In DNA, the CDR3 is TGTGCCAGCAGTTACGAGTATCTTACTGAAGCTTTCTTT.

CDR3 DNA: TGTGCCAGCAGCTGGGGGAGCTCTGGAAACACCATATATTTT. It specifies CASSWGSSGNTIYF. The rearrangement uses TRBV28 and TRBJ1-3; perhaps TRBD1 as D (5 bases). The ends were cut back, 6 bases at V and 0 bases at J, with 9 bases in the middle. Germline CDR1 is MDHEN and CDR2 is SYDVKM. The CDR3 consists of 14 residues.

J is TRBJ2-5 and V is TRBV2, with D unclear. This CDR3 is built from 12 residues. V was trimmed by 10 bases and J by 5 bases, leaving 14 bases between them. Per the germline V gene, CDR1 is SNHLY and CDR2 is FYNNEI. The CDR3 nucleotides are TGTGCCAAAAGAGGATCCGTGGAGACCCAGTACTTC. It yields the protein CAKRGSVETQYF.

This clone was detected once. J is TRBJ2-7 and V is TRBV27; 11 bases are a match to TRBD1. The ends lost 6 bases at V and 6 bases at J; junction bases unmatched: 4. Per the germline V gene, CDR1 is MNHEY and CDR2 is SMNVEV (reference sequence). The CDR3 runs 13 residues. CDR3 protein: CASRRTGGGEQYF. The CDR3 bases are TGTGCCAGCAGGAGGACAGGGGGCGGCGAGCAGTACTTC.

This rearrangement joins TRBV24-1 to TRBJ2-1; the match to TRBD2 covers 12 bases. The CDR3 covers 14 residues. Germline assignment: CDR1 KGHDR and CDR2 SFDVKD. J was trimmed by 4 bases and V by 9 bases; bases with no gene match: 3. CDR3 region: CATGLAGGYNEQFF. CDR3 sequence (DNA): TGTGCCACCGGGCTAGCGGGGGGGTACAATGAGCAGTTCTTC.

About this clone itself: The same CDR3 arises from other DNA sequences in this sample as well. This chain links TRBV3-1 (or the pseudogene TRBV3-2) with TRBJ1-5, with D uncertain. V shed 0 bases and J shed 6 bases, with 6 bases lying between them. Germline V lookup: CDR1 LGHDT, CDR2 YNNKEL (reference sequence). This CDR3 is 13 amino acids long. CDR3 amino acids: CASSQDNSQPQHF. Written as DNA, the CDR3 is TGTGCCAGCAGCCAAGATAACAGTCAGCCCCAGCATTTT.

The V gene is TRBV5-4, the J gene TRBJ2-7, with 10 positions matching TRBD2. The J segment lost 2 bases and the V segment lost 0 bases, leaving 5 bases of the junction unmatched. Germline V lookup: CDR1 SGHNT, CDR2 YYREEE (reference sequence). The CDR3 has 16 amino acids. The DNA for the CDR3 is TGTGCCAGCAGCTTGGGGGCTAGCGGGGGAACCTACGAGCAGTACTTC. Amino acid sequence: CASSLGASGGTYEQYF.

The chain recombines TRBV7-9 with TRBJ1-5; weak D call: TRBD1 (6 bases). V was clipped by 0 bases and J by 0 bases, with 12 bases between them. CDR3 length: 17 residues. CDR1 is SEHNR, CDR2 FQNEAQ, per germline (reference sequence). CDR3 sequence (DNA): TGTGCCAGCAGCTTAGCACAGGGCGAGTATAGCAATCAGCCCCAGCATTTT. It specifies CASSLAQGEYSNQPQHF.

V is TRBV4-1 and J is TRBJ1-5; TRBD1 matches 11 bases. The CDR3 is made up of 17 amino acids. J was trimmed by 5 bases and V by 0 bases; bases with no gene match: 6. Germline loops: CDR1 MGHRA, CDR2 YSYEKL. The CDR3, as DNA: TGCGCCAGCAGCCAAGACTTTGGACAGGGGGCCCATCAGCCCCAGCATTTT. It translates to CASSQDFGQGAHQPQHF.

This clone was counted only a few times. This chain uses TRBV18 with TRBJ1-2; 8 bases map to TRBD1. The germline CDR1 and CDR2 sequences are KGHSH and LQKENI. This CDR3 region has 15 residues. J was trimmed by 3 bases and V by 3 bases; bases with no gene match: 6. This CDR3 reads CASSPGQGNDYGYTF. For the CDR3, the DNA is TGTGCCAGCTCACCTGGACAGGGAAACGACTATGGCTACACCTTC.

The CDR3 DNA sequence: TGTGCCAGCAGCCTTCGGGGGTCGGGTAATTCACCCCTCCACTTT. Translating gives CASSLRGSGNSPLHF. This rearrangement joins TRBV3-1 (or the pseudogene TRBV3-2) to TRBJ1-6; D may be TRBD1 (5 bases). CDR1 LGHDT and CDR2 YNNKEL come from the germline V gene (reference sequence). The CDR3 is 15 residues long. The germline V and J ends were trimmed by 4 bases and 6 bases, with 13 bases remaining between them.

The J gene is TRBJ1-1, the V gene TRBV5-1; 11 bases line up with TRBD1. Looked up from germline, CDR1 is SGHRS and CDR2 is YFSETQ. The CDR3 has 14 residues. V dropped 4 bases and J dropped 7; count of bases not matched to a gene: 6. CDR3 in amino acids: CASSVGTGGNEAFF. For the CDR3, the DNA is TGCGCCAGCAGCGTGGGGACAGGGGGGAATGAAGCTTTCTTT.

The rearrangement joins TRBV4-2 to TRBJ1-2, with 7 bases that match TRBD1. V was clipped by 4 bases and J by 4 bases; unmatched bases: 15. This CDR3 comprises 17 residues. Germline V CDR1 and CDR2: LGHNA, YNFKEQ. The chain's CDR3 is CASSPPKLTGRVYGYTF. In DNA form, the CDR3 reads TGTGCCAGCAGCCCACCAAAATTGACAGGGCGGGTCTATGGCTACACCTTC.

This clone was detected once. The rearrangement joins TRBV5-4 to TRBJ1-1, with 7 bases that match TRBD1. This CDR3 has 14 amino acids. Trimming removed 4 bases from V and 1 base from J; junction bases left unmatched: 4. Germline CDR1 reads SGHNT; CDR2 reads YYREEE (reference sequence). CDR3 nucleotide sequence: TGTGCCAGCAGCCCTGGGACAGCGAACACTGAAGCTTTCTTT. Amino acid sequence: CASSPGTANTEAFF.

The chain has TRBV7-2 and TRBJ1-2; a weak D match, TRBD1 (6 bases). Trimming removed 5 bases at V and 3 bases at J, with 10 bases between. Germline CDR1 and CDR2: SGHTA and FQGNSA. CDR3 length: 13 residues. The CDR3 loop reads CASSPNRDYGYTF. The CDR3 DNA follows: TGTGCCAGCAGCCCCAACAGGGACTATGGCTACACCTTC.

In nucleotides, the CDR3 is TGCAGCGTGCAGGGACAGGGTAACAATGAGCAGTTCTTC. This sequence encodes CSVQGQGNNEQFF. The chain links TRBV29-1 to TRBJ2-1; the match to TRBD1 covers 9 bases. With 6 bases clipped from V and 5 bases from J, the junction kept 5 bases outside the gene matches. This CDR3 has 13 residues. From germline, CDR1 is SQVTM and CDR2 ANQGSEA.

The chain links TRBV28 to TRBJ1-2; 9 bases are shared with TRBD1. The germline V gene has CDR1 MDHEN and CDR2 SYDVKM. The CDR3 consists of 14 residues. Trimming at V came to 6 bases and at J to 1 base, leaving 3 bases not matched to a gene. As DNA, the CDR3 is TGTGCCAGCAGGAGACAGGGGGGTAACTATGGCTACACCTTC. It specifies CASRRQGGNYGYTF.

The chain is built from TRBV7-2 and TRBJ1-1; a weak D match, TRBD1 (6 bases). Germline V gene sequence: CDR1 SGHTA, CDR2 FQGNSA. The V and J ends lost 3 bases and 5 bases respectively, with 10 bases between them. This CDR3 has 13 residues. The CDR3 bases are TGTGCCAGCAGCTTTACGGGGGCTACTGAAGCTTTCTTT. Protein: CASSFTGATEAFF.

The rearrangement uses TRBV7-3 and TRBJ2-1; 10 bases are a match to TRBD1. Germline-derived CDR1 and CDR2 are SGHTA and FQGTGA. Unmatched junction bases numbered 7, after V lost 6 bases and J lost 5 bases. The CDR3 runs to 15 residues. The chain's CDR3 is CASSSGTGVHNEQFF. CDR3 in DNA: TGTGCCAGCAGTTCCGGGACAGGGGTCCACAATGAGCAGTTCTTC.

V and J are TRBV7-9 and TRBJ2-6; TRBD2 agrees at 8 bases. With V trimmed by 5 bases and J by 3 bases, 6 bases remained unmatched. The CDR3 extends over 16 amino acids. CDR1 is SEHNR and CDR2 is FQNEAQ in the germline V gene (reference sequence). The DNA of the CDR3 is TGTGCCAGCAGCCCGGGGGGGCACTTTGGGGCCAACGTCCTGACTTTC. Its translation: CASSPGGHFGANVLTF.